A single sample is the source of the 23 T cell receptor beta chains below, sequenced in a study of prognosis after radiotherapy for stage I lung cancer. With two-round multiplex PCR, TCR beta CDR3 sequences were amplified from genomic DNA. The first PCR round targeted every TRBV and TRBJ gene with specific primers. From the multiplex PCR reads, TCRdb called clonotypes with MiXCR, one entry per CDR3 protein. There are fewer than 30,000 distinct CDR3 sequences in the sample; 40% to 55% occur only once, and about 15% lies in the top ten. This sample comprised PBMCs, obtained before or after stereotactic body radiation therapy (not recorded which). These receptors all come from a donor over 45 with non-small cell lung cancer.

This CDR3 reads CASNLNNEQFF. As DNA, the CDR3 is TGTGCCAGCAACCTAAACAATGAGCAGTTCTTC. This chain uses TRBV7-9 with TRBJ2-1; D not resolved. In germline, CDR1 is SEHNR, CDR2 FQNEAQ (reference sequence). The length of the CDR3 is 11 residues. Trimming removed 7 bases at V and 5 bases at J, with 6 bases between.

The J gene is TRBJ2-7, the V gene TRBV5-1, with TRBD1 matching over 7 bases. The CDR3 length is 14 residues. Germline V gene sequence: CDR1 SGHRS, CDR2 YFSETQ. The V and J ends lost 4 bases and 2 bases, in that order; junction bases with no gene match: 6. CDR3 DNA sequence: TGCGCCAGCAGCCTCAGACAGGGAGCCTACGAGCAGTACTTC. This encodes CASSLRQGAYEQYF. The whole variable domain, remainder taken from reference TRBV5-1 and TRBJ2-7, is KAGVTQTPRYLIKTRGQQVTLSCSPISGHRSVSWYQQTPGQGLQFLFEYFSETQRNKGNFPGRFSGRQFSNSRSEMNVSTLELGDSALYLCASSLRQGAYEQYFGPGTRLTVT.

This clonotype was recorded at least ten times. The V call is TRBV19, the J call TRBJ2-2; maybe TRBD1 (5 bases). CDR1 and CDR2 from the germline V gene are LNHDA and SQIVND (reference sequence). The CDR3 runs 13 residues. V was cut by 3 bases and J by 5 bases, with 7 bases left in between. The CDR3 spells CASSIRQTGELFF. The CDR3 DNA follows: TGTGCCAGTAGTATCAGACAGACCGGGGAGCTGTTTTTT. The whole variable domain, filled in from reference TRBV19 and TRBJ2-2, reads DGGITQSPKYLFRKEGQNVTLSCEQNLNHDAMYWYRQDPGQGLRLIYYSQIVNDFQKGDIAEGYSVSREKKESFPLTVTSAQKNPTAFYLCASSIRQTGELFFGEGSRLTVL.

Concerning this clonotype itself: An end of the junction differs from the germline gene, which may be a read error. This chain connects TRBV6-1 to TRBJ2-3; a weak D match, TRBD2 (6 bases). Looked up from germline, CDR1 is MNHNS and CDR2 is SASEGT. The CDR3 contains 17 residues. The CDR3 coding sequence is TGTGCCAACAGTAAGTGGTCTAGCGTGACTAGCACAGATACGCAGTATTTT. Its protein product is CANSKWSSVTSTDTQYF.

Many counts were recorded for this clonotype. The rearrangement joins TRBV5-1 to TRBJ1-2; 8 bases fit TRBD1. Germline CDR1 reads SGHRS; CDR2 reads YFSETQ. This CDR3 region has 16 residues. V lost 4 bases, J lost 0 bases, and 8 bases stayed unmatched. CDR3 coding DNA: TGCGCCAGCAGCCCCCGGGGGACAGGCTCTAACTATGGCTACACCTTC. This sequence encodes CASSPRGTGSNYGYTF. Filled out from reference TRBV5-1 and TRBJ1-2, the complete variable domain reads KAGVTQTPRYLIKTRGQQVTLSCSPISGHRSVSWYQQTPGQGLQFLFEYFSETQRNKGNFPGRFSGRQFSNSRSEMNVSTLELGDSALYLCASSPRGTGSNYGYTFGSGTRLTVV.

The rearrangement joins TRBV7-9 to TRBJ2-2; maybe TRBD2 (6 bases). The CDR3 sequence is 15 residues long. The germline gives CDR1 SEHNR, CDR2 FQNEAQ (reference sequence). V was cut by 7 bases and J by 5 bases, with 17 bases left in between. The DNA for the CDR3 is TGTGCCAGCACCTATAAAACCGGAGGGACCGGGGAGCTGTTTTTT. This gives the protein CASTYKTGGTGELFF.

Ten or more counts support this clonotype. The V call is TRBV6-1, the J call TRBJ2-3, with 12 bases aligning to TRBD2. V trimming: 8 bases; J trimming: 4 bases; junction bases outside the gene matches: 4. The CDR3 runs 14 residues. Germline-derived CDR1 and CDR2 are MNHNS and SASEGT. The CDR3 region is CASLLAGGADTQYF. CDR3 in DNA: TGTGCCAGCCTACTAGCGGGGGGTGCAGATACGCAGTATTTT.

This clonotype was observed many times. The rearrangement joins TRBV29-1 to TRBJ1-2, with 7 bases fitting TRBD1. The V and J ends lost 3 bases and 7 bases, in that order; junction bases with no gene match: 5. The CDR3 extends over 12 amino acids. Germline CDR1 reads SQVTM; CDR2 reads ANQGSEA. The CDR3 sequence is CSVDRQGGGYTF. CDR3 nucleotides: TGCAGCGTTGATAGACAGGGCGGTGGCTACACCTTC.

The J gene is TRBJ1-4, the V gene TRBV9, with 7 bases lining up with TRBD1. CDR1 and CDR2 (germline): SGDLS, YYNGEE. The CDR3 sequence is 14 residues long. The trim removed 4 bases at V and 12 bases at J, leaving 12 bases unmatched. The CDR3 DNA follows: TGTGCCAGCAGCTCCAGGGGGGAAGGTTCTGAACTGTTTTTT. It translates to CASSSRGEGSELFF.

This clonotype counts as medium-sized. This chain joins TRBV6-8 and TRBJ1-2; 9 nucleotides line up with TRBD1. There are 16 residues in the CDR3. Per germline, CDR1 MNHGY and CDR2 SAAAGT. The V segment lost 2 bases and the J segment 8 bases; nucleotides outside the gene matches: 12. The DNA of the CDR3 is TGTGCCAGCAGTTACCGAAATACAGGGGGCGTAAGAGGCTACACCTTC. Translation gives CASSYRNTGGVRGYTF.

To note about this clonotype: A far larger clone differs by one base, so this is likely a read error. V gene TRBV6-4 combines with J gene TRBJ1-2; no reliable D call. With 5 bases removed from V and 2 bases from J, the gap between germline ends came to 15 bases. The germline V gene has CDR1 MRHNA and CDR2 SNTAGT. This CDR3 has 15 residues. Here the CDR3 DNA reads TGTGCCAGCAGTTCCCTGGAGGAAGGGAACTATGGCTACACCTTC. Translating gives CASSSLEEGNYGYTF.

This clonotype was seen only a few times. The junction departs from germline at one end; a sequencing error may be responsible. This CDR3 reads CASKSLVELFF. The DNA for the CDR3 is TGCGCCAGCAAGTCTTTGGTGGAGCTGTTTTTT. J is TRBJ2-2 and V is TRBV6-1; the D is unclear. The CDR3 has 11 residues. Looked up from germline, CDR1 is MNHNS and CDR2 is SASEGT.

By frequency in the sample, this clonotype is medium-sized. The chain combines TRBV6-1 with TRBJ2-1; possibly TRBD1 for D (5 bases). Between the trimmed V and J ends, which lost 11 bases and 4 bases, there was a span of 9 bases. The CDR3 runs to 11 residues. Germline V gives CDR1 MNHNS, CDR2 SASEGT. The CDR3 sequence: CASGAYNEQFF. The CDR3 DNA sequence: TGTGCCTCTGGGGCATACAATGAGCAGTTCTTC.

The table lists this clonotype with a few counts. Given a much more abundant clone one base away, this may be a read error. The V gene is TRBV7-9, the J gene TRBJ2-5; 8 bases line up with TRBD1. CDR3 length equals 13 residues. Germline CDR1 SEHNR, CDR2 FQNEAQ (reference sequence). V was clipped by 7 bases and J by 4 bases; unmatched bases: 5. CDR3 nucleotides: TGTGCCAGCATCCTCGGACAGGGAGAGACCCAGTACTTC. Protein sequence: CASILGQGETQYF.

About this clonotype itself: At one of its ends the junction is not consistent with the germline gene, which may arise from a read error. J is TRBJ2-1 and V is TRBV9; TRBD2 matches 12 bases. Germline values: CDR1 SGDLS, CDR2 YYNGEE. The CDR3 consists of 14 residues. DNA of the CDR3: TGTGCCAGCATCGTATCGACTAGCGGGAGTGGGCAGTTCTTC. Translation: CASIVSTSGSGQFF.

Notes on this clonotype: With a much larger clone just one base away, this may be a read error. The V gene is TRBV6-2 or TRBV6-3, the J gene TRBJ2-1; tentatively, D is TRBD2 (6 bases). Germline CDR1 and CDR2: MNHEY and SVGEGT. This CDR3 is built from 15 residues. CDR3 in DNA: TGTGCCTGCAGTGGCTTTATCACTAGCCCCAATGAGCAGTTCTTC. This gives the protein CACSGFITSPNEQFF.

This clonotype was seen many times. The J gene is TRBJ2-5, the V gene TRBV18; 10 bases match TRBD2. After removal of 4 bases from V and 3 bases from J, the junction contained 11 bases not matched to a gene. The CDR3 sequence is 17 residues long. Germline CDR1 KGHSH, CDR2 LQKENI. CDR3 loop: CASSRSSGRAGEETQYF. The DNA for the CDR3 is TGTGCCAGCTCACGATCAAGCGGGAGGGCCGGAGAAGAGACCCAGTACTTC.

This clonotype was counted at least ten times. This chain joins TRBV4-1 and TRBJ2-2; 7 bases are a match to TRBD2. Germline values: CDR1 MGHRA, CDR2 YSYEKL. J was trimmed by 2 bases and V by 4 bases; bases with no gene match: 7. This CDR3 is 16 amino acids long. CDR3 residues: CASSPEGGVNTGELFF. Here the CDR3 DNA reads TGCGCCAGCAGCCCGGAGGGAGGGGTAAACACCGGGGAGCTGTTTTTT.

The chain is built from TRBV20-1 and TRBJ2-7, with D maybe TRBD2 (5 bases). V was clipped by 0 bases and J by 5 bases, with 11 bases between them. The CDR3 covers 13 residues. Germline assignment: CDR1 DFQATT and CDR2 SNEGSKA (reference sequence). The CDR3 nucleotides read TGCAGTGCTAGAGAGGAACTAGATCACGAGCAGTACTTC. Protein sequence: CSAREELDHEQYF.

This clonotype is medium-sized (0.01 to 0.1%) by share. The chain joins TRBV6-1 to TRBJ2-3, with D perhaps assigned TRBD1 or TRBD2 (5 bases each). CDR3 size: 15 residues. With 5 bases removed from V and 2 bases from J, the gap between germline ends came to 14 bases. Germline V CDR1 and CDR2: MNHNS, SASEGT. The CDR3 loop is CASSPGTMSTDTQYF. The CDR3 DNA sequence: TGTGCCAGCAGTCCCGGGACCATGTCCACAGATACGCAGTATTTT.

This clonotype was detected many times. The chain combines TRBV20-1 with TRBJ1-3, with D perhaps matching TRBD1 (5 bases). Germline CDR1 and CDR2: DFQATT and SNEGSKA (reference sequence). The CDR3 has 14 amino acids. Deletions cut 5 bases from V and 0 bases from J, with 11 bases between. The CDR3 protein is CSAGAGNSGNTIYF. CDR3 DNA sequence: TGCAGTGCTGGGGCTGGAAACTCTGGAAACACCATATATTTT.

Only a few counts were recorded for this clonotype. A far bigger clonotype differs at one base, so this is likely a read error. CDR3 nucleotide sequence: TGTGCCAGCAGTACGAGGGGGGTTCGGACTGAATCTTTCTTT. Encoded protein: CASSTRGVRTESFF. The rearrangement uses TRBV6-2 or TRBV6-3 and TRBJ1-1; D is perhaps TRBD1 (6 bases). This CDR3 has 14 residues. Per germline, CDR1 MNHEY and CDR2 SVGEGT.

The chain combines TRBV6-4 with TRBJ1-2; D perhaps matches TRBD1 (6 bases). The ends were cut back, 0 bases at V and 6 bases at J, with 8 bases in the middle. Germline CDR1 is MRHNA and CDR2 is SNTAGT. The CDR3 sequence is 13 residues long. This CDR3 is CASSDSTGHGYTF. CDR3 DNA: TGTGCCAGCAGTGACTCGACAGGACATGGCTACACCTTC.